These 14 T cell receptor beta chains were sequenced from one sample in a study of early T cells in non-severe SARS-CoV-2 infection. TCRdb analysed the 5' RACE reads with MiXCR anew, one entry per CDR3 protein. The table has around 83,000 distinct CDR3 sequences, more than 10% seen once. The sample in question was whole blood, obtained at baseline. All receptors derive from an adult who was a healthcare worker with PCR-confirmed SARS-CoV-2 infection or an uninfected control (not recorded which).

This chain joins TRBV11-1 and TRBJ2-7; a possible D gene is TRBD2 (6 bases). V lost 5 bases to trimming and J lost 1 base, with 33 bases between them. Germline V lookup: CDR1 SGHAT, CDR2 FQDESV (reference sequence). The CDR3 sequence is 21 residues long. The CDR3 sequence: CASSPDGEVAGSTLRSYEQYF. DNA of the CDR3: TGTGCCAGCAGCCCCGACGGGGAGGTTGCAGGATCAACCCTTCGATCCTACGAGCAGTACTTC.

This clonotype was detected a few times. This rearrangement joins TRBV11-2 to TRBJ2-4; D is uncertain. This CDR3 contains 14 residues. In germline, CDR1 is SGHAT, CDR2 FQNNGV. V lost 0 bases and J lost 8, with 11 bases in between. The CDR3 coding sequence is TGTGCCAGCAGCTTAGATGGGCTATTGGACATTCAGTACTTC. Its protein is CASSLDGLLDIQYF.

The sample holds many counts of this clonotype. This sequence joins TRBV20-1 and TRBJ2-5; a weak D match, TRBD2 (5 bases). There are 13 residues in the CDR3. Germline lookup yields CDR1 DFQATT and CDR2 SNEGSKA (reference sequence). Trimming shortened V by 6 bases and J by 7 bases, and 18 bases separated the two germline ends. Here the CDR3 reads CSAPRVAKGTQYF. The CDR3 DNA follows: TGCAGTGCCCCTCGGGTAGCGAAGGGGACCCAGTACTTC.

For this clonotype: A junction end diverges from the germline sequence, so it may reflect a read error. The CDR3 DNA reads TGTGCTAGCAGCTTAGGGACGGGACTCGATACCGGGGAGCTGTTTTTT. It codes for CASSLGTGLDTGELFF. The chain has TRBV7-7 and TRBJ2-2; a possible D gene is TRBD2 (6 bases). The CDR3 length is 16 residues. Looked up from germline, CDR1 is SSHAT and CDR2 is FNYEAQ (reference sequence).

Ten or more counts support this clonotype. The rearrangement uses TRBV7-8 and TRBJ2-3, with 13 bases identical to TRBD2. The CDR3 is 18 residues long. The trim removed 5 bases at V and 6 bases at J, leaving 14 bases unmatched. Germline V gene lookup returns CDR1 SGHVS and CDR2 FQNEAQ. CDR3 DNA sequence: TGTGCCAGCAGCCCTGGACTAGCGGGGGCCACCGGTCGGGATACGCAGTATTTT. It encodes CASSPGLAGATGRDTQYF. Variable domain in full (rest from reference TRBV7-8 and TRBJ2-3): GAGVSQSPRYKVAKRGQDVALRCDPISGHVSLFWYQQALGQGPEFLTYFQNEAQLDKSGLPSDRFFAERPEGSVSTLKIQRTQQEDSAVYLCASSPGLAGATGRDTQYFGPGTRLTVL.

In this sample, this clonotype turned up a few times. The chain couples TRBV20-1 to TRBJ1-2; 9 nucleotides line up with TRBD1. Germline V gives CDR1 DFQATT, CDR2 SNEGSKA (reference sequence). V was pared by 0 bases and J by 6 bases, with 8 bases of the junction left unmatched. This CDR3 is 15 amino acids long. The CDR3 region has the DNA TGCAGTGCTAGAGACTCGAGGACAGGGGCGCATGGCTACACCTTC. Translated: CSARDSRTGAHGYTF.

In this sample, this clonotype turned up a few times. The V call is TRBV28, the J call TRBJ2-7; D is ambiguous. The germline V gene has CDR1 MDHEN and CDR2 SYDVKM. The V gene lost 4 bases and the J gene lost 2 bases, with 9 bases spanning the gap. The CDR3 spans 13 residues. CDR3 region: CASSSSPTYEQYF. The CDR3 nucleotides are TGTGCCAGCAGTTCGTCCCCAACCTACGAGCAGTACTTC.

Many counts were recorded for this clonotype. This chain connects TRBV12-3 or TRBV12-4 to TRBJ1-5; D is undetermined. Trimming stripped 6 bases from V and 5 bases from J, with 8 bases between. The length of the CDR3 is 12 residues. The CDR3 sequence is CASSHGDQPQHF. The CDR3 nucleotides are TGTGCCAGCAGCCATGGAGATCAGCCCCAGCATTTT.

This clonotype was seen repeatedly, ten times or more. The chain combines TRBV6-6 with TRBJ2-2, with D possibly being TRBD1 or TRBD2 (5 bases each). The CDR3 sequence is 13 residues long. V dropped 6 bases and J dropped 3 bases, with 8 bases sitting between them. Per the germline V gene, CDR1 is MNHNY and CDR2 is SVGAGI (reference sequence). CDR3 loop: CASRGVDTGELFF. DNA of the CDR3: TGTGCCAGCAGGGGGGTAGACACCGGGGAGCTGTTTTTT.

The V gene is TRBV11-2, the J gene TRBJ2-7; D unclear. Germline V lookup: CDR1 SGHAT, CDR2 FQNNGV. The V end was cut by 6 bases, the J end by 4 bases, with 13 bases between. CDR3 length: 13 amino acids. The CDR3 nucleotides are TGTGCCAGCAGTCGTATAGGCGGATACGAGCAGTACTTC. Translation gives CASSRIGGYEQYF.

V usage is TRBV6-5 and J usage is TRBJ2-1; TRBD1 or TRBD2 may be the D gene (6 bases each). V lost 2 bases to trimming and J lost 11 bases, with 16 bases between them. The CDR3 totals 14 residues. Per germline, CDR1 MNHEY and CDR2 SVGAGI. The DNA of the CDR3 is TGTGCCAGCAGTTACCCGGGGGCGACGGGACAGCAGTTCTTC. Protein sequence: CASSYPGATGQQFF.

This clonotype was picked up a small number of times. V usage is TRBV7-9 and J usage is TRBJ1-2, with no clear D. Germline lookup yields CDR1 SEHNR and CDR2 FQNEAQ (reference sequence). Trimming left V 1 base short and J 7 bases short, with 7 bases between. This CDR3 region has 12 residues. Written as DNA, the CDR3 is TGTGCCAGCAGCTTAGGAGCGGGTGGCTACACCTTC. It is translated as CASSLGAGGYTF. Full variable domain (outside the CDR3, taken from reference TRBV7-9 and TRBJ1-2): DTGVSQNPRHKITKRGQNVTFRCDPISEHNRLYWYRQTLGQGPEFLTYFQNEAQLEKSRLLSDRFSAERPKGSFSTLEIQRTEQGDSAMYLCASSLGAGGYTFGSGTRLTVV.

The sample holds a few counts of this clonotype. CDR3 loop: CASSVGAGFEQPQHF. CDR3 DNA: TGTGCCAGCAGCGTAGGGGCAGGGTTTGAACAGCCCCAGCATTTT. The chain has TRBV9 and TRBJ1-5; maybe TRBD1 (5 bases). The CDR3 has 15 amino acids. Trimming shortened V by 0 bases and J by 7 bases, and 14 bases separated the two germline ends. Germline CDR1 SGDLS, CDR2 YYNGEE.

This clonotype was recorded a few times. This sequence joins TRBV10-2 and TRBJ1-2; 7 bases agree with TRBD1. V lost 3 bases and J lost 6; bases outside the gene matches: 13. The germline V gene encodes CDR1 WSHSY and CDR2 SAAADI. This CDR3 spans 16 amino acids. The CDR3 DNA follows: TGCGCCAGCAGTGACCCCTCTCCGACAGGGAAAAATGGCTACACCTTC. The encoded protein is CASSDPSPTGKNGYTF.